Included here is one T cell receptor beta chain sequence, with context. All enrollees were roughly 18 to 95 years old and from fewer than 30 US areas. The data were taken from a study of blood T cell repertoires in COVID-19. Study summary: The analysed material was cDNA or gDNA that came from T cells, B-cell-depleted T cells, or PBMCs.

Repertoires were generated with immunoSEQ multiplex PCR, while TCRdb's copy carries only in-frame clones and drops some. The table records approximately 180,000 clones, roughly 87% of them present only once. CDR3 size: 15 residues. CDR1 is ENHRY and CDR2 is SYGVKD in the germline V gene. The trim removed 6 bases at V and 3 bases at J, leaving 10 bases unmatched. This clonotype originated in a human donor with acute COVID-19. The donor label of this sample is uncertain. Source material: PBMCs or T cells enriched from blood (not recorded which). The V and J genes are TRBV10-3 and TRBJ2-5; TRBD2 matches at 7 bases. CDR3 DNA: TGTGCCATCAGGGGTTACGGGGAGGGAGAAGAGACCCAGTACTTC. It codes for CAIRGYGEGEETQYF.